The 20 T cell receptor beta chains in this list originate from one sample, sequenced in a study of T cell responses to AZD1222 COVID-19 vaccine. Sequencing was performed with immunoSEQ multiplex PCR; in TCRdb, only in-frame clones are kept and a portion is missing. The table lists 200,000 or so clones, about 94% of them singletons. This specimen was peripheral blood, taken on day 0 of AZD1222 vaccination. These receptors originate from an adult in good health.

The chain uses TRBV6-5 and TRBJ2-7; unclear D gene. CDR3 length: 15 residues. Germline loops: CDR1 MNHEY, CDR2 SVGAGI. Deletions cut 0 bases from V and 2 bases from J, with 11 bases between. CDR3 in amino acids: CASSYSNQTPYEQYF. In nucleotides, the CDR3 is TGTGCCAGCAGTTACTCGAACCAAACCCCCTACGAGCAGTACTTC.

The genes are TRBV4-3 and TRBJ2-7; D unresolved. Germline CDR1 is LGHNA and CDR2 is YSLEER. The CDR3 covers 15 residues. Deletions cut 1 base from V and 0 bases from J, with 10 bases between. CDR3 sequence reads: CASSQVPASSYEQYF. The DNA of the CDR3 is TGCGCCAGCAGCCAAGTCCCAGCTAGCTCCTACGAGCAGTACTTC.

The chain couples TRBV5-6 to TRBJ2-3; the D is unclear. The CDR3 is made up of 16 amino acids. Germline assignment: CDR1 SGHDT and CDR2 YYEEEE. Trimming cost V 0 bases and J 0 bases, with 11 bases left between them. The CDR3 bases are TGTGCCAGCAGCTTGGCCGATCATAGGAGCACAGATACGCAGTATTTT. This encodes CASSLADHRSTDTQYF.

The V call is TRBV7-9, the J call TRBJ1-4; TRBD1 is a possible D gene (5 bases). Germline CDR1 and CDR2: SEHNR and FQNEAQ (reference sequence). There are 15 residues in the CDR3. V was clipped by 1 base and J by 5 bases, with 11 bases between them. This CDR3 is CASSLGGRQNEKLFF. The CDR3 coding sequence is TGTGCCAGCAGCTTAGGGGGCAGACAGAATGAAAAACTGTTTTTT.

The chain is built from TRBV30 and TRBJ2-7; 7 bases are a match to TRBD1. Germline CDR1 is GTSNPN and CDR2 is SVGIG (reference sequence). The ends lost 3 bases at V and 2 bases at J; junction bases unmatched: 4. The CDR3 has 13 residues. The CDR3: CAWSLTGAYEQYF. For the CDR3, the DNA is TGTGCCTGGAGCCTCACAGGGGCCTACGAGCAGTACTTC.

The CDR3 nucleotides are TGTGCCAGCAGTGAGACAGATTACGAGCAGTACTTC. Protein product: CASSETDYEQYF. This chain links TRBV6-1 with TRBJ2-7; TRBD1 is a possible D gene (5 bases). V shed 3 bases and J shed 4 bases, with 7 bases lying between them. Per germline, CDR1 MNHNS and CDR2 SASEGT. The CDR3 is 12 amino acids.

This clone appeared a few times. The rearrangement links TRBV28 to TRBJ2-2, with TRBD2 identical over 14 bases. In germline, CDR1 is MDHEN, CDR2 SYDVKM. V shed 11 bases and J 5 bases; nucleotides not matched to a gene: 10. The length of the CDR3 is 16 residues. CDR3 sequence reads: CAGGGLAGARTGELFF. CDR3 sequence (DNA): TGTGCCGGGGGGGGACTAGCGGGAGCGAGGACCGGGGAGCTGTTTTTT. Together with reference TRBV28 and TRBJ2-2, the CDR3 gives the full variable domain: DVKVTQSSRYLVKRTGEKVFLECVQDMDHENMFWYRQDPGLGLRLIYFSYDVKMKEKGDIPEGYSVSREKKERFSLILESASTNQTSMYLCAGGGLAGARTGELFFGEGSRLTVL.

Only a few counts were recorded for this clone. The chain carries TRBV6-1 and TRBJ1-1; perhaps TRBD1 as D (6 bases). Germline V gene sequence: CDR1 MNHNS, CDR2 SASEGT. The CDR3 is 14 residues long. Trimming took off 2 bases at V and 4 bases at J, with 11 bases between the two ends. CDR3: CASSEIGGRTEAFF. The CDR3, as DNA: TGTGCCAGCAGTGAAATCGGGGGCCGCACTGAAGCTTTCTTT.

The chain is built from TRBV2 and TRBJ2-7; D could derive from TRBD1 or TRBD2 (5 bases each). CDR1 and CDR2 (germline): SNHLY, FYNNEI. Trimming pared 6 bases from V and 4 bases from J, leaving 13 bases between. The CDR3 is made up of 13 amino acids. This chain's CDR3 is CASSEGRQYEQYF. CDR3 bases: TGTGCCAGCAGCGAGGGGCGGCAGTACGAGCAGTACTTC.

The rearrangement links TRBV9 to TRBJ2-7; 7 nucleotides line up with TRBD2. J was trimmed by 7 bases and V by 3 bases; bases with no gene match: 13. The germline V gene has CDR1 SGDLS and CDR2 YYNGEE. This CDR3 is built from 15 residues. CDR3 loop: CASSAGGTDLGEQYF. The CDR3, as DNA: TGTGCCAGCAGCGCGGGGGGAACGGACCTAGGGGAGCAGTACTTC.

The CDR3 region has the DNA TGTGCCAGCAGCCCTGGGGCGGGAGGCGGCTCCGAGCAGTACTTC. It specifies CASSPGAGGGSEQYF. The chain couples TRBV11-2 to TRBJ2-7; 8 bases map to TRBD2. CDR3 size: 15 residues. V shed 5 bases and J 6 bases; nucleotides not matched to a gene: 12. Germline CDR1 reads SGHAT; CDR2 reads FQNNGV. The full variable domain, its missing parts supplied by reference TRBV11-2 and TRBJ2-7, is EAGVAQSPRYKIIEKRQSVAFWCNPISGHATLYWYQQILGQGPKLLIQFQNNGVVDDSQLPKDRFSAERLKGVDSTLKIQPAKLEDSAVYLCASSPGAGGGSEQYFGPGTRLTVT.

This chain links TRBV7-3 with TRBJ2-5, with 10 bases that match TRBD2. V lost 0 bases, J lost 4 bases, and 5 bases stayed unmatched. CDR1 and CDR2 (germline): SGHTA, FQGTGA. This CDR3 contains 16 residues. Here the CDR3 DNA reads TGTGCCAGCAGCTTAACGGCTAGCGGGAGTGTAGAGACCCAGTACTTC. Its translation: CASSLTASGSVETQYF. Full variable domain (rest looked up from reference TRBV7-3 and TRBJ2-5): GAGVSQTPSNKVTEKGKYVELRCDPISGHTALYWYRQSLGQGPEFLIYFQGTGAADDSGLPNDRFFAVRPEGSVSTLKIQRTERGDSAVYLCASSLTASGSVETQYFGPGTRLLVL.

V usage is TRBV6-2 or TRBV6-3 and J usage is TRBJ2-7; TRBD1 matches 8 bases. The CDR3 length is 15 residues. Germline V CDR1 and CDR2: MNHEY, SVGEGT. The trim removed 6 bases at V and 1 base at J, leaving 8 bases unmatched. The CDR3 here is CASSHLQGGSYEQYF. In nucleotides, the CDR3 is TGTGCCAGCAGCCACCTACAGGGGGGATCCTACGAGCAGTACTTC.

The chain has TRBV2 and TRBJ1-5; 8 positions match TRBD1. The germline CDR1 and CDR2 sequences are SNHLY and FYNNEI. The CDR3 is made up of 15 amino acids. The junction had 2 bases not matched to a gene; V was cut back by 2 bases and J by 2 bases. CDR3 DNA: TGTGCCAGCAGTGAAATGGGACAGGGCAATCAGCCCCAGCATTTT. This translates into CASSEMGQGNQPQHF.

The V gene is TRBV3-1 (or the pseudogene TRBV3-2), the J gene TRBJ2-7; TRBD1 matches 10 bases. CDR1 and CDR2 from the germline V gene are LGHDT and YNNKEL (reference sequence). V shed 3 bases, J shed 4 bases, and the junction held 9 bases outside the gene matches. The CDR3 spans 16 residues. CDR3 loop: CASSHPGTGVVYEQYF. The CDR3 DNA reads TGTGCCAGCAGCCACCCCGGGACAGGGGTCGTGTACGAGCAGTACTTC.

V and J are TRBV5-4 and TRBJ1-4, with 9 bases lining up with TRBD1. This CDR3 has 13 residues. The ends lost 5 bases at V and 10 bases at J; junction bases unmatched: 6. Germline V gives CDR1 SGHNT, CDR2 YYREEE (reference sequence). In nucleotides, the CDR3 is TGTGCCAGCAGAGACGGACAGGGGACAAAACTGTTTTTT. Amino acids: CASRDGQGTKLFF.

CDR3 DNA sequence: TGTGCCAGCAGCCTAGGTGGCTTCGCTGACACTGAAGCTTTCTTT. It codes for CASSLGGFADTEAFF. This sequence joins TRBV28 and TRBJ1-1; D is ambiguous. CDR3 length: 15 amino acids. V lost 6 bases, J lost 3 bases, and 17 bases lay in between. Germline V gene data show CDR1 as MDHEN and CDR2 as SYDVKM.

V usage is TRBV28 and J usage is TRBJ1-1; TRBD1 is a possible D gene (6 bases). V was cut by 1 base and J by 0 bases, with 15 bases left in between. CDR3 size: 17 residues. CDR1 is MDHEN, CDR2 SYDVKM, per germline. The CDR3 DNA follows: TGTGCCAGCAGTTTATTCCCGGGAAGGGACATGAACACTGAAGCTTTCTTT. The encoded protein is CASSLFPGRDMNTEAFF.

The rearrangement uses TRBV4-3 and TRBJ1-2; no clear D gene. Trimming removed 0 bases from V and 2 bases from J, with 7 bases in between. Germline loops: CDR1 LGHNA, CDR2 YSLEER. The CDR3 extends over 14 amino acids. The CDR3 bases are TGCGCCAGCAGCCAAGAGGCAGCGAACTATGGCTACACCTTC. Its translation is CASSQEAANYGYTF.

The J gene is TRBJ2-5, the V gene TRBV28; a weak D match, TRBD1 (6 bases). Germline CDR1 is MDHEN and CDR2 is SYDVKM. CDR3 length: 13 residues. V lost 6 bases to trimming and J lost 4 bases, with 12 bases between them. CDR3 protein: CASSPGVGETQYF. CDR3 nucleotide sequence: TGTGCCAGCAGCCCAGGGGTGGGAGAGACCCAGTACTTC.